This T cell receptor beta chain was sequenced during a study of blood T cell repertoires in COVID-19. Study background: Italy, Spain and the United States were the sources of the convalescent and acute COVID-19 samples. PBMCs, B-cell-depleted T cells, or T cells provided the cDNA or gDNA that made up the material.

This table comes from immunoSEQ multiplex PCR, and its TCRdb copy is limited to in-frame clones, with some not included. The table shows 450,000 to 500,000 clones, with more than 85% occurring only once. Across under 25 US areas, participants ranged in age from 18 to 89 years. Allocation to cohorts depended on clinical history reported by the participants. Trimming left V 3 bases short and J 3 bases short, with 8 bases between. Germline CDR1 KGHDR, CDR2 SFDVKD. The CDR3 is 14 residues long. This clone appeared a few times. The receptor's source is a woman aged 60-75 years who had recovered from COVID-19. Sequencing was done on a sample of PBMCs or T cells enriched from blood (not recorded which). The rearrangement joins TRBV24-1 to TRBJ2-1; D remains unclear. CDR3 in DNA: TGTGCCACCAGTGATCGCCTTAGCTACAATGAGCAGTTCTTC. As protein: CATSDRLSYNEQFF.